This TCR beta chain originates from a study of shared clonotypes between healthy human individuals. Generated by immunoSEQ multiplex PCR, the TCRdb table keeps only in-frame clones and is missing some. Among a few million clones listed, about 92% were seen once. The germline CDR1 and CDR2 sequences are LGHNA and YNFKEQ. CDR3 size: 17 residues. V was trimmed by 0 bases and J by 2 bases, leaving 15 bases between them. The receptor was derived from a man aged 18 to 30 in good health. The J gene is TRBJ2-3, the V gene TRBV4-2, with D possibly matching TRBD2 (6 bases). The material sequenced was naive CD4+ T cells sorted from blood. Specified subset: CD45RA+ positively selected. The CDR3 nucleotides read TGTGCCAGCAGCCAAGAGGGTGTGGCGGGAATCACAGATACGCAGTATTTT. It yields the protein CASSQEGVAGITDTQYF.